Sequencing of this TCR beta chain was carried out in a study of shared T cell receptors in the human thymus. Here immunoSEQ multiplex PCR was the method, and the copy in TCRdb shows in-frame clones only, minus some. The data hold some 660,000 clones, with around 87% observed a single time. Per the germline V gene, CDR1 is LGHNA and CDR2 is YSLEER. CDR3 length: 19 residues. V lost 0 bases to trimming and J lost 1 base, with 20 bases between them. This sample also belongs to another study, concerning human thymus T cells. That work states: Biased V and J segment usage appeared in thymus and peripheral blood. Related studies noted strongly shared thymic repertoires across unrelated people.

The sample was thymocytes. The TCR sequence derives from a boy less than two years old with a congenital heart defect. The rearrangement joins TRBV4-3 to TRBJ2-3; tentatively, D is TRBD2 (7 bases). The CDR3 reads CASSQEEGGGGHRTDTQYF. In nucleotides, the CDR3 is TGCGCCAGCAGCCAAGAAGAGGGAGGGGGGGGGCACCGCACAGATACGCAGTATTTT.